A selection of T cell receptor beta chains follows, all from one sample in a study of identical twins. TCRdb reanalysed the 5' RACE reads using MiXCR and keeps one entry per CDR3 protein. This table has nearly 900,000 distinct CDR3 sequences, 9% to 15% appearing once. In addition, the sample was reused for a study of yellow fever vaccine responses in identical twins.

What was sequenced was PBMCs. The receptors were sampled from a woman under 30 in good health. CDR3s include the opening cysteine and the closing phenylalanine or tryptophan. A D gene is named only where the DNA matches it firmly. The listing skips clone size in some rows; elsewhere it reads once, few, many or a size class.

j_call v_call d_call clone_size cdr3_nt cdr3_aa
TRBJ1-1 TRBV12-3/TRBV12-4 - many TGTGCCAGCAGTTTAGGAGGACGGAACACTGAAGCTTTCTTT CASSLGGRNTEAFF
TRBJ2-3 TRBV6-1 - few TGTGCCAGCAGTGGAATAGGACAGCTCTCAGATACGCAGTATTTT CASSGIGQLSDTQYF
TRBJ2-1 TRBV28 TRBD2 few TGTGCCAGCAGTTGGACCGGGACTAAGATCTACAATGAGCAGTTCTTC CASSWTGTKIYNEQFF
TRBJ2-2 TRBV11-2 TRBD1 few TGTGCCAGCAGCTTCGAGGGGGCGTCCGGGGAGCTGTTTTTT CASSFEGASGELFF
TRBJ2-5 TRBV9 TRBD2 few TGTGCCAGCAGCGCACGTAGCGGGGGGTCGCCAATCTCGGAAGAGACCCAGTACTTC CASSARSGGSPISEETQYF
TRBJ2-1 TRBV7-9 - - TGTGCCAGCACCCGACGGGCCCTCAGTGCCGATGAGCAGTTCTTC CASTRRALSADEQFF
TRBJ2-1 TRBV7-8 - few TGTGCCAGCAGCTTAGCGTTCCACAATGAGCAGTTCTTC CASSLAFHNEQFF
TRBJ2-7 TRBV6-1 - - TGTGCCAGCAGTCCAGGGTTTGGGGACTACGAGCAGTACTTC CASSPGFGDYEQYF
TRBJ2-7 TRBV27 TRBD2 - TGTGCCAGCAGCGTAAGACTAGCGGGAAGCAACGAGCAGTACTTC CASSVRLAGSNEQYF
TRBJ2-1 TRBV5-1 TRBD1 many TGCGCCAGCAGGCCCGGGACAGGGGGCCGCAATGAGCAGTTCTTC CASRPGTGGRNEQFF
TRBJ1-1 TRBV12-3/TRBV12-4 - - TGTGCCAGTCGCTCAGATGGGGACGAAGCTTTCTTT CASRSDGDEAFF
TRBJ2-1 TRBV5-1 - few TGCGCCAGCAGCTTGGGTCGGGCAACCTCCTACAATGAGCAGTTCTTC CASSLGRATSYNEQFF
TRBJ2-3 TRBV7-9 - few TGTGCCAGCAGCGATGGGGACAGCACAGATACGCAGTATTTT CASSDGDSTDTQYF
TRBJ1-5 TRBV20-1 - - TGCAGTGCTAGAGACACTGCCCGGGAGAAAAGCAATCAGCCCCAGCATTTT CSARDTAREKSNQPQHF
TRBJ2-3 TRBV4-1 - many TGTGCCAGCAGCCAAGATCGTGTTAGCACAGATACGCAGTATTTT CASSQDRVSTDTQYF
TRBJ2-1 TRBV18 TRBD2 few TGTGCCAGCTCACTTAGATCGACTAGCGGAAACTCCTACAATGAGCAGTTCTTC CASSLRSTSGNSYNEQFF
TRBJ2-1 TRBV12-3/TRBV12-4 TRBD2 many TGTGCCAGCAGTTCTTTCCCCCTAGCGGGGGACCGCAGGTTCTTC CASSSFPLAGDRRFF
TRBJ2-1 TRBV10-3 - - TGTGCCATCAGTGGTGCAGGGAGCTCCTACAATGAGCAGTTCTTC CAISGAGSSYNEQFF
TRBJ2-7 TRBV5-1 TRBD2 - TGCGCCAGCAGCTTGGTCCTAGCGGGAGGTTCCTACGAGCAGTACTTC CASSLVLAGGSYEQYF
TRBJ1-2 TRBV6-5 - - TGTGCCAGCAGTTACTTACAGGGAGGCTATGGCTACACCTTC CASSYLQGGYGYTF
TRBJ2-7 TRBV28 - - TGTGCCAGCAGTTTTCCGGGGTTGTACGAGCAGTACTTC CASSFPGLYEQYF
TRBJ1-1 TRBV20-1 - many TGCAGTGCTAAAGAGAACACTGAAGCTTTCTTT CSAKENTEAFF
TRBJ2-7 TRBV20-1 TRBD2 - TGCAGTGCCAACGGGGGGAGCTCCTACGAGCAGTACTTC CSANGGSSYEQYF
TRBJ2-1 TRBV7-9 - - TGTGCCAGCAGCTTAGGGACTCAGCTGGGCTCAGATGAGCAGTTCTTC CASSLGTQLGSDEQFF
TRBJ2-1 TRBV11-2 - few TGTGCCAGCAGCTTAGATGTGGCTGTCAATGAGCAGTTCTTC CASSLDVAVNEQFF
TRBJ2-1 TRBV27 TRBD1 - TGTGCCAGCAGTTTTTCGGACAGGGGCCCTGAGCAGTTCTTC CASSFSDRGPEQFF
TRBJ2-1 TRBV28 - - TGTGCCAGCGCGCTTAACAATGAGCAGTTCTTC CASALNNEQFF
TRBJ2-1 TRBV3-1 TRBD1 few TGTGCCAGCAGTCATGGACAGGGACTTGAGCAGTTCTTC CASSHGQGLEQFF
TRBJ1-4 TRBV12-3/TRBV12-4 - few TGTGCCAGCAGGAACCGGGTCTCAGGGGACAAACTGTTTTTT CASRNRVSGDKLFF
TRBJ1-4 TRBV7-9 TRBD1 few TGTGCCAGCAGCAACCAGGGACAGAATGAAAAACTGTTTTTT CASSNQGQNEKLFF
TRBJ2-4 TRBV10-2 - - TGCGCCAGCAGTCAAGGGACGGCTCAGTACTTC CASSQGTAQYF
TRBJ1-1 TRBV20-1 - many TGCAGTGCAAAAAACCAGTTGAACACTGAAGCTTTCTTT CSAKNQLNTEAFF
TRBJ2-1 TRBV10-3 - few TGTGCCATCAGTGTGTGGGGGGGCGTGGATGAGCAGTTCTTC CAISVWGGVDEQFF
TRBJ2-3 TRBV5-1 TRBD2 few TGCGCCAGCAGCTTTAGCGGGGGGGCCGCAGATACGCAGTATTTT CASSFSGGAADTQYF
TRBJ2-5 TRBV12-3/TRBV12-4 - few TGTGCCAGCAGCTCACTCAGTGACCAAGAGACCCAGTACTTC CASSSLSDQETQYF
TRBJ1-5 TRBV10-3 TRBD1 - TGTGCCATCAGTCCGACAGGGGCCTTCAATCAGCCCCAGCATTTT CAISPTGAFNQPQHF
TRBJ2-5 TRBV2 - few TGTGCCAGCAGTGAGGGTCGTCAACAGGACTACCAAGAGACCCAGTACTTC CASSEGRQQDYQETQYF
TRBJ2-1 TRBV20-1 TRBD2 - TGCAGTGCTGATCCTCGGACTAGCGGGGTGGATGAGCAGTTCTTC CSADPRTSGVDEQFF
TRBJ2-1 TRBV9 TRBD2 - TGTGCCAGCAGCCCCGAGACTAGCGGGAGAAGTGAGCAGTTCTTC CASSPETSGRSEQFF
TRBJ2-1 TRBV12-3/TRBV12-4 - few TGTGCCAGCAGCATCACGGTGGGCTCCTACAATGAGCAGTTCTTC CASSITVGSYNEQFF
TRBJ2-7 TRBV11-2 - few TGTGCCAGCAGCCACAGAGCGTTTTCGTACGAGCAGTACTTC CASSHRAFSYEQYF
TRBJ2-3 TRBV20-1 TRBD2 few TGCAGTGCTAGGACTAGCGGGAGCGTCCCAGATACGCAGTATTTT CSARTSGSVPDTQYF
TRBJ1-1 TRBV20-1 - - TGCAGTGCTAGATACGAGGAGGCCGCTTTCTTT CSARYEEAAFF
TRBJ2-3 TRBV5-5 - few TGTGCCAGCAGCACCGGGACAACAGATACGCAGTATTTT CASSTGTTDTQYF
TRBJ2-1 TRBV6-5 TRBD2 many TGTGCCAGCAGTTACTCGGGTCTAGCGGCCTACAATGAGCAGTTCTTC CASSYSGLAAYNEQFF
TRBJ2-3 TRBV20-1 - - TGCAGTGCTAGAGCCCCGAGGGAAGATACGCAGTATTTT CSARAPREDTQYF
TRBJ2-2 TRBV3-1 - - TGTGCCAGCAGCCCCTTACTGACCGGGGAGCTGTTTTTT CASSPLLTGELFF
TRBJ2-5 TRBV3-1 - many TGTGCCAGCAGCCAAGTAAGTCAAGAGACCCAGTACTTC CASSQVSQETQYF
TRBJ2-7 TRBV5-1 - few TGCGCCAGCAGCTTGGATCGGCACTCGAGCTCCTACGAGCAGTACTTC CASSLDRHSSSYEQYF
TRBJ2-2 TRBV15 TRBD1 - TGTGCCACCAGCAGAGAAAACAGGGGGAACACCGGGGAGCTGTTTTTT CATSRENRGNTGELFF
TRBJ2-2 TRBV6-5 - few TGTGCCAGCAGTTTTTTTGCAGGGGCGAACACCGGGGAGCTGTTTTTT CASSFFAGANTGELFF
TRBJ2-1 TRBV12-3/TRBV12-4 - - TGTGCCAGCAGTTCCCCCTTCAATTACAATGAGCAGTTCTTC CASSSPFNYNEQFF
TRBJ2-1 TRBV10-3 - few TGTGCCATCAGTGAGTCGCCCTACGAAGATTTCTCCTACAATGAGCAGTTCTTC CAISESPYEDFSYNEQFF
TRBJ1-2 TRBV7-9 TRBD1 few TGTGCCAGCAGCTTAGGATCAGGGGGCGCCTATGGCTACACCTTC CASSLGSGGAYGYTF
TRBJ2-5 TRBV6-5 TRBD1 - TGTGCCAGCAGTTTTGGGACAGGGGGCATCCAAGAGACCCAGTACTTC CASSFGTGGIQETQYF